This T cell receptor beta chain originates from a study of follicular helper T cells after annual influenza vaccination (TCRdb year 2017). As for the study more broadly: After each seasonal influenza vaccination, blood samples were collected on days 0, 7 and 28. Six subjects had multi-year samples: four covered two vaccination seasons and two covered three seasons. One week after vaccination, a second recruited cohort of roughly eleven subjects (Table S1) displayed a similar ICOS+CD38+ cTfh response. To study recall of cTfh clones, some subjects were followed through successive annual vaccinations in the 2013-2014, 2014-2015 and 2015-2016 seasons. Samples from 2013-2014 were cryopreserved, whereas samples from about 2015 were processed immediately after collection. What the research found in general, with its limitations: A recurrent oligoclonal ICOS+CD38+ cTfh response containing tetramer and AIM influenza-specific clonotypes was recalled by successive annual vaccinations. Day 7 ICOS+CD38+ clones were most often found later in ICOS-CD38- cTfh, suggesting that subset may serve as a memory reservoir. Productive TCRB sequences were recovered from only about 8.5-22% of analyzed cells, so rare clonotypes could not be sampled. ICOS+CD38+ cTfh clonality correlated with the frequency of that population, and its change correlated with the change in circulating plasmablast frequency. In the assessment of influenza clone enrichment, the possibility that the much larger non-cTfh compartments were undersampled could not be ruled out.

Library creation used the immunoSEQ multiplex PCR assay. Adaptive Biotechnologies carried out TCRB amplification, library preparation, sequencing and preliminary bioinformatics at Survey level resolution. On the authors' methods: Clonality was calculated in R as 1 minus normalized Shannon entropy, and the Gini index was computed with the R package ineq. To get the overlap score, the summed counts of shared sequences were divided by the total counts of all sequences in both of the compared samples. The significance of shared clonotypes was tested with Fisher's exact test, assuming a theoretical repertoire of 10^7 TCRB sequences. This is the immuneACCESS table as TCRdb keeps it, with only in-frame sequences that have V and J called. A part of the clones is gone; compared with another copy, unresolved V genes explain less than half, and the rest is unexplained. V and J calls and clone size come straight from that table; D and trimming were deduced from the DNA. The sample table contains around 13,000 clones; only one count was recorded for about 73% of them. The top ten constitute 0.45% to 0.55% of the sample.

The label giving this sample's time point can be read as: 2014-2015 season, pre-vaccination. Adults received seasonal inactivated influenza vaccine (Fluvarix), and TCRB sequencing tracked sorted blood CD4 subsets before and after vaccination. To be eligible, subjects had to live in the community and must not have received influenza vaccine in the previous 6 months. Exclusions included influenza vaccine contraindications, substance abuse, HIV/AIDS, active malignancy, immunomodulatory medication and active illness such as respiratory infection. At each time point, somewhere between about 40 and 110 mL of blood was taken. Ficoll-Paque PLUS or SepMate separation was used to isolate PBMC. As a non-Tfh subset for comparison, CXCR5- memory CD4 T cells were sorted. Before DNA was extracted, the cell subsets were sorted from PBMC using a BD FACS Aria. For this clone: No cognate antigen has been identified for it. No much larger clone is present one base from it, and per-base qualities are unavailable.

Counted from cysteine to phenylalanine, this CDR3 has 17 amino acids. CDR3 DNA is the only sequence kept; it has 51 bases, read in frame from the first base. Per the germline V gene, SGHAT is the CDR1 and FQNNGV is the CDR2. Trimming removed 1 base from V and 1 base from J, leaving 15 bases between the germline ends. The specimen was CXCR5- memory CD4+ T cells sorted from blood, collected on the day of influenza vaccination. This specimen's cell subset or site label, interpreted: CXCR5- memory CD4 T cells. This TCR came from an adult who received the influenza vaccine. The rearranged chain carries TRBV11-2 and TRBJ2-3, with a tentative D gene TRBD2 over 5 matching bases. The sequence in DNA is TGTGCCAGCAGCTTAGTCTCGATTCCGCGGGGCACAGATACGCAGTATTTT. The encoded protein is CASSLVSIPRGTDTQYF.